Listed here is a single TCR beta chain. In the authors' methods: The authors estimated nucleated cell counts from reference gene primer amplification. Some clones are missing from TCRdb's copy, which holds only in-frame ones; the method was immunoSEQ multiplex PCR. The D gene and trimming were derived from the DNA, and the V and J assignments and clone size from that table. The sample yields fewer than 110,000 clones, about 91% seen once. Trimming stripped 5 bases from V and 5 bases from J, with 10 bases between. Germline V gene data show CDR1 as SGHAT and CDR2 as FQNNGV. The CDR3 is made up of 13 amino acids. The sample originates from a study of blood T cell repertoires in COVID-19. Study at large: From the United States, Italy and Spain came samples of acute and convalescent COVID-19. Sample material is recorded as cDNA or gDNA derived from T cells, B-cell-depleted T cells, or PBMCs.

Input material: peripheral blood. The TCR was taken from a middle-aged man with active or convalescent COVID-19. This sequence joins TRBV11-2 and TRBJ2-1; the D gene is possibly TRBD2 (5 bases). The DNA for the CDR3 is TGTGCCAGCAGCCCCCAGCGGAACAATGAGCAGTTCTTC. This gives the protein CASSPQRNNEQFF.